The rows below give T cell receptor beta chains drawn from one sample of a study of cytotoxic CD8 clonotypes in ibrutinib-treated CLL. TCRdb's table, derived via immunoSEQ multiplex PCR, lists solely in-frame clones and lacks some. The sample holds some 140,000 clones, approximately 80% seen once. The sample consisted of PBMCs, taken after 12 months of ibrutinib treatment. The receptors derive from a human donor with chronic lymphocytic leukemia. The CDR3 runs from the conserved cysteine through the conserved F or W. D genes are given only for firm matches. Clone size is stated in some rows and not others, as once, few, many or a class when expanded.

size: once; length: 14; V: TRBV4-3; D: .; J: TRBJ2-3; CDR3: CASSQVQSTDTQYF; DNA: TGCGCCAGCAGCCAAGTGCAGAGCACAGATACGCAGTATTTT
size: .; length: 15; V: TRBV29-1; D: TRBD2; J: TRBJ2-7; CDR3: CSVETSGSTSYEQYF; DNA: TGCAGCGTCGAAACTAGCGGGAGTACCTCCTACGAGCAGTACTTC
size: .; length: 20; V: TRBV9; D: TRBD1; J: TRBJ2-2; CDR3: CASSARGGDRGLVGIRELFF; DNA: TGTGCCAGCAGCGCCAGGGGTGGGGACAGGGGACTTGTAGGCATTCGGGAGCTGTTTTTT
size: .; length: 14; V: TRBV28; D: .; J: TRBJ1-4; CDR3: CASTMPRGGEKLFF; DNA: TGTGCCAGCACCATGCCCCGGGGGGGGGAAAAACTGTTTTTT
size: .; length: 15; V: TRBV18; D: .; J: TRBJ1-5; CDR3: CASSPGRGGNQPQHF; DNA: TGTGCCAGCTCACCAGGGCGCGGGGGCAATCAGCCCCAGCATTTT
size: .; length: 17; V: TRBV5-6; D: .; J: TRBJ1-3; CDR3: CASSLMTVRISHEAIYF; DNA: TGTGCCAGCAGCCTTATGACGGTCCGGATCTCCCATGAGGCCATATATTTT
size: .; length: 16; V: TRBV13; D: TRBD2; J: TRBJ2-7; CDR3: CASSSTRTSGLYEQYF; DNA: TGTGCCAGCAGCTCAACTCGGACTAGCGGGTTGTACGAGCAGTACTTC
size: .; length: 17; V: TRBV11-3; D: TRBD2; J: TRBJ2-1; CDR3: CASSPRTSGKVYNEQFF; DNA: TGTGCCAGCAGCCCTCGGACTAGCGGGAAGGTCTACAATGAGCAGTTCTTC
size: .; length: 13; V: TRBV19; D: .; J: TRBJ2-1; CDR3: CASSTVRSAEQFF; DNA: TGTGCCAGTAGTACCGTCCGCTCTGCTGAGCAGTTCTTC
size: .; length: 15; V: TRBV7-2; D: TRBD1; J: TRBJ2-7; CDR3: CASSLEGTGVYEQYF; DNA: TGTGCCAGCAGCTTGGAAGGGACAGGGGTCTACGAGCAGTACTTC